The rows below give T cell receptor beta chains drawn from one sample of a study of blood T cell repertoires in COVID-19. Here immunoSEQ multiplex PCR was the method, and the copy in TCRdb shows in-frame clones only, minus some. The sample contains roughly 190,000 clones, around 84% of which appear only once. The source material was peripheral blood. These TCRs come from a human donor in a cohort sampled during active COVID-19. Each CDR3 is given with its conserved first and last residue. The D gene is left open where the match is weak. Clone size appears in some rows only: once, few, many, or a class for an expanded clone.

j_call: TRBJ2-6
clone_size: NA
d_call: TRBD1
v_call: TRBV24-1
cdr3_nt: TGTGCCACCAGTGATCCTCCGGGACAGGGAGTCTCTGGGGCCAACGTCCTGACTTTC
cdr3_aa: CATSDPPGQGVSGANVLTF

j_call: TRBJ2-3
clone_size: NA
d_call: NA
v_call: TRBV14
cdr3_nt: TGTGCCAGCAGCCAAGGGGCAGGGGTCACAGATACGCAGTATTTT
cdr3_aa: CASSQGAGVTDTQYF

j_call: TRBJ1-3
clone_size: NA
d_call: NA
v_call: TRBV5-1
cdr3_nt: TGCGCCAGCAGCTCGAGGGTGGGAGCCTCTGGAAACACCATATATTTT
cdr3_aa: CASSSRVGASGNTIYF

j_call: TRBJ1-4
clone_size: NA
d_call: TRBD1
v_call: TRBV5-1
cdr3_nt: TGCGCCAGCAGCTTGGCTCTCGGGACAGGGGATGAAAAACTGTTTTTT
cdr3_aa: CASSLALGTGDEKLFF

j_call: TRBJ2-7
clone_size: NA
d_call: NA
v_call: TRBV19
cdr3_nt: TGTGCCAGTAGCCCCGACAGCGGGGAGCAGTACTTC
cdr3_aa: CASSPDSGEQYF

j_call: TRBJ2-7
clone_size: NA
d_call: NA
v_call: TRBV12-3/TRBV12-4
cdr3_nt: TGTGCCAGCAGGCTAGGGGGATCCTACGAGCAGTACTTC
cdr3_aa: CASRLGGSYEQYF

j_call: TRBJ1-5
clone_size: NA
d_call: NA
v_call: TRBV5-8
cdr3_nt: TGTGCCAGCAGCTTACACGTTTCAGGGTTAAGCAATCAGCCCCAGCATTTT
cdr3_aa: CASSLHVSGLSNQPQHF

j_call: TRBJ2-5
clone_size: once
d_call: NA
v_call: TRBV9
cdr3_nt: TGTGCCAGCAGCGTAGGGGGGCTGGAGACCCAGTACTTC
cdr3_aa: CASSVGGLETQYF

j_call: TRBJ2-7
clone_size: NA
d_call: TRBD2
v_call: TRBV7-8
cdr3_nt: TGTGCCAGCAGCTTAGGGGGAGGGTACGAGCAGTACTTC
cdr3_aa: CASSLGGGYEQYF

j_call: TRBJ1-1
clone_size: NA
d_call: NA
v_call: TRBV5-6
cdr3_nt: TGTGCCAGCAGCTTCCGAGGAACTATTGAAGCTTTCTTT
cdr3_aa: CASSFRGTIEAFF

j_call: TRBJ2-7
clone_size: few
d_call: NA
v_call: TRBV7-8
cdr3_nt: TGTGCCAGCAGCTTAGCGTGGGCCCACGAGCAGTACTTC
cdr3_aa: CASSLAWAHEQYF

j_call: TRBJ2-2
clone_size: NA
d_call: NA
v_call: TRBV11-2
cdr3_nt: TGTGCCAGCAGCTCTGGGGGGTTATCCGGGGAGCTGTTTTTT
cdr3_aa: CASSSGGLSGELFF

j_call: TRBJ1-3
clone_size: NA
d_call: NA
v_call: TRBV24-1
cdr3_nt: TGTGCCACCAGTGGAGGCAGGGAACTTGGAAACACCATATATTTT
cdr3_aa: CATSGGRELGNTIYF

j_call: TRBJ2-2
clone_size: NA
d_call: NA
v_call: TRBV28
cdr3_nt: TGTGCCAGCAGTCCTAACCCGCCCAAGAACACCGGGGAGCTGTTTTTT
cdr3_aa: CASSPNPPKNTGELFF

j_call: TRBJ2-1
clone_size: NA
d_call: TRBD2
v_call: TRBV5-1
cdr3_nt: TGCGCCAGCAGCGTAACCGGGACTAGCGGATACAATGAGCAGTTCTTC
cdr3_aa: CASSVTGTSGYNEQFF

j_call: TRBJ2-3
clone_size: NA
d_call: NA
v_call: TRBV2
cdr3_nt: TGTGCCAGCACCTTGTCAGCCGGGTCGGGGACGCAGTATTTT
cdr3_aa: CASTLSAGSGTQYF

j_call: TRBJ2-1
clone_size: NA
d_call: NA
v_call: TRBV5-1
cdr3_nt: TGCGCCAGCAGCTTGAACACCAATGAGCAGTTCTTC
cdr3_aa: CASSLNTNEQFF

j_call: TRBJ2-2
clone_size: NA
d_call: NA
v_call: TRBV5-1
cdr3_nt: TGCGCCAGCAGCTTGTCTGTGCAGGCGAACACCGGGGAGCTGTTTTTT
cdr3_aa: CASSLSVQANTGELFF

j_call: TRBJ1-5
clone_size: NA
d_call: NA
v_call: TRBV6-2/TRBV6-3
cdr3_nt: TGTGCCAGCAGTGCCAAGCTTAAGCAGCCCCAGCATTTT
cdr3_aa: CASSAKLKQPQHF

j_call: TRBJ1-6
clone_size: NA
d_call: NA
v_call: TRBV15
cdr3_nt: TGTGCCACCAGCAGAGAGGCAGATAATAATTCACCCCTCCACTTT
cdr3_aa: CATSREADNNSPLHF

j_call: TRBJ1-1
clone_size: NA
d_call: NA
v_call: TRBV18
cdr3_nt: TGTGCCAGCTCTGAACTGATTTACAACACTGAAGCTTTCTTT
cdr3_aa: CASSELIYNTEAFF

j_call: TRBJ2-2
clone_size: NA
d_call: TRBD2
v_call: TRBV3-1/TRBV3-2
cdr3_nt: TGTGCCAGCAGCCAAGTGACTAGCGGGACTTACACCGGGGAGCTGTTTTTT
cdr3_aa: CASSQVTSGTYTGELFF

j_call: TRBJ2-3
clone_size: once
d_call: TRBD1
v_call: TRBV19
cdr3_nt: TGTGCCAGTAGGAGAAGGGACAGGGGAGATACGCAGTATTTT
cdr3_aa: CASRRRDRGDTQYF

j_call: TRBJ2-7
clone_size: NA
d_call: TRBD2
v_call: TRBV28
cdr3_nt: TGTGCCACCCTCTCTGCCCCCGGGACTAGCGGGAGCCGGAATCATTACGAGCAGTACTTC
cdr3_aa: CATLSAPGTSGSRNHYEQYF

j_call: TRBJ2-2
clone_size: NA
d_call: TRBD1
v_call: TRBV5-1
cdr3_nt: TGCGCCAGCACTGGGACAGGCCTCCCCTCGAACACCGGGGAGCTGTTTTTT
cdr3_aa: CASTGTGLPSNTGELFF

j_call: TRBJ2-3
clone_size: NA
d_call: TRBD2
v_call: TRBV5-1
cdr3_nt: TGCGCCAGCAGCTCAGGGACTAGCGGGAGTGGGGTGGATACGCAGTATTTT
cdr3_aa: CASSSGTSGSGVDTQYF

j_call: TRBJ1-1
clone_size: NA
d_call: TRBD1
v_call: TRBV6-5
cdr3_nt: TGTGCCAGCAGCCCCGACAGGGTCGGTGAAGCTTTCTTT
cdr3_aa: CASSPDRVGEAFF

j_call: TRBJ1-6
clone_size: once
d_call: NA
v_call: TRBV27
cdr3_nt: TGTGCCAGCAGTTTACGATCGGGACTCCCCCTCCACTTT
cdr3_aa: CASSLRSGLPLHF